The subject of this entry is one T cell receptor beta chain. Its target is not known. The entry originates in a study of T cell responses to AZD1222 COVID-19 vaccine. As for the study in general: Pooling was applied to second doses at about 4 or about 12 weeks. Broader study findings: It was only a handful of AZD1222 recipients who were seropositive at baseline.

Profiled with immunoSEQ multiplex PCR; TCRdb holds only in-frame clones, not every one. The sample consists of over 130,000 clones, around 94% of them appearing once. CDR1 is LGHDT, CDR2 YNNKEL, per germline (reference sequence). The trim removed 4 bases at V and 1 base at J, leaving 7 bases unmatched. The CDR3 extends over 16 amino acids. The chain employs TRBV3-1 (or the pseudogene TRBV3-2) and TRBJ1-3; 7 nucleotides line up with TRBD1. The clonotype originates from an adult in good health. The sample in question was peripheral blood, obtained on day 0 of AZD1222 vaccination. CDR3 region: CASSRRQGGSGNTIYF. The CDR3 coding sequence is TGTGCCAGCAGCCGCCGACAGGGTGGGTCTGGAAACACCATATATTTT.